This T cell receptor beta chain was profiled in a study of T cells in localized non-small cell lung cancer. About this clone: Its target is not known.

Study outcomes and limitations: Adjacent uninvolved lung tissue had the highest T cell clonality, exceeding tumor. In adjacent lung appeared a median approximately 57 of the top 100 tumor clones.

The germline V gene has CDR1 SGHTA and CDR2 FQGNSA. The CDR3 consists of 14 residues. Trimming removed 1 base from V and 1 base from J, with 7 bases in between. Data came from immunoSEQ multiplex PCR; TCRdb stores just in-frame clones and leaves some out. In the table there are roughly 72,000 clones, 86% of which are singletons. Sample: peripheral blood, taken before any cancer treatment. The TCR was taken from a male donor at least 60 years old with stage III squamous cell lung carcinoma. This chain joins TRBV7-2 and TRBJ2-5; D gene ambiguous. In DNA, the CDR3 is TGTGCCAGCAGCTTAGGCACAGTCCAAGAGACCCAGTACTTC. Its translation is CASSLGTVQETQYF.